The rows below give T cell receptor beta chains drawn from one sample of a study of T cell responses to AZD1222 COVID-19 vaccine. Sequencing was performed with immunoSEQ multiplex PCR; in TCRdb, only in-frame clones are kept and a portion is missing. The table includes around 140,000 clones, 90% detected once. The sequencing here drew on peripheral blood, taken on day 0 of AZD1222 vaccination. The origin of the receptors is an adult in good health. CDR3s include the opening cysteine and the closing phenylalanine or tryptophan. The order of the fields is V gene, D gene, clone size, J gene, CDR3 DNA, CDR3 protein. D genes are given only for firm matches. Expanded clones get a size class; other rows say once, few or many, or leave the size out.

TRBV11-2	.	.	TRBJ1-2	TGTGCCAGCAGCTCGCCGACAGAAGCTAACTATGGCTACACCTTC	CASSSPTEANYGYTF
TRBV4-1	.	once	TRBJ1-1	TGCGCCAGCAGCCAAATAGGGGAGAACACTGAAGCTTTCTTT	CASSQIGENTEAFF
TRBV20-1	.	.	TRBJ2-7	TGCAGTGCTAGTCGGGGAGGTGGAGGACAGCGATACGAGCAGTACTTC	CSASRGGGGQRYEQYF
TRBV4-1	.	.	TRBJ1-2	TGCGCCAGCAGCCAAGGGGCCCGGGGTGGCTACACCTTC	CASSQGARGGYTF
TRBV4-3	.	.	TRBJ1-5	TGCGCCAGCAGCCCAAACTCGGGACGAAATCAGCCCCAGCATTTT	CASSPNSGRNQPQHF
TRBV2	TRBD1	.	TRBJ2-6	TGTGCCAGCAGCCCGGGACAGGGGAGCGGGGCCAACGTCCTGACTTTC	CASSPGQGSGANVLTF
TRBV3-1/TRBV3-2	.	once	TRBJ2-7	TGTGCCAGCAGCAGGCAGGGAATAGGCTCCTACGAGCAGTACTTC	CASSRQGIGSYEQYF
TRBV27	.	.	TRBJ1-6	TGTGCCAGCAGTCCCAACGGCGCCCCCCTCCACTTT	CASSPNGAPLHF
TRBV24-1	TRBD2	.	TRBJ2-5	TGTGCCACTAGCGGGGGGGCCCCAGAGACCCAGTACTTC	CATSGGAPETQYF
TRBV7-6	.	once	TRBJ1-3	TGTGCCAGCAGCTTAGAATGGGGGGCGGAAGGAAACACCATATATTTT	CASSLEWGAEGNTIYF
TRBV29-1	TRBD2	few	TRBJ2-3	TGCAGCGTGCCACCGGGACATCCATTGGGACTAGCGGGAGAGGCCACAGATACGCAGTATTTT	CSVPPGHPLGLAGEATDTQYF
TRBV10-1	TRBD2	.	TRBJ2-7	TGCGCCAGCAGTGGGGGAGGGGAGACCTCCTACGAGCAGTACTTC	CASSGGGETSYEQYF
TRBV29-1	.	.	TRBJ1-1	TGCAGCGCTGAGAAAGCTTTCTTT	CSAEKAFF
TRBV5-1	.	.	TRBJ1-1	TGCGCCAGCAGCTTGGTGAGCGGCCCAATGAACACTGAAGCTTTCTTT	CASSLVSGPMNTEAFF
TRBV2	.	once	TRBJ2-7	TGTGCCAGCAGAGCGACAGGCTACGAGCAGTACTTC	CASRATGYEQYF
TRBV10-3	.	.	TRBJ1-1	TGTGCCATCAGTGAGGGACGGGGCGCCGAAGCTTTCTTT	CAISEGRGAEAFF
TRBV6-5	.	.	TRBJ2-2	TGTGCCAGCAGTTGGGACCAGCGCCTCACCGGGGAGCTGTTTTTT	CASSWDQRLTGELFF
TRBV9	TRBD1	once	TRBJ1-5	TGTGCCAGCGCCCGAGGGACAGCTGAGTATCAGCCCCAGCATTTT	CASARGTAEYQPQHF
TRBV4-1	TRBD2	.	TRBJ2-1	TGCGCCAGCAGCCAAGGGTTCGGGACCGGGGGGGAGCAGTTCTTC	CASSQGFGTGGEQFF
TRBV25-1	.	.	TRBJ2-3	TGTGCCAGCAGTGAATATTCTTTCCCAGCAACCACAATCAAAGGGCAGTATTTT	CASSEYSFPATTIKGQYF
TRBV19	TRBD2	.	TRBJ2-1	TGTGCCAGTAGTAATGGACTAGAGGTACACAATGAGCAGTTCTTC	CASSNGLEVHNEQFF
TRBV6-4	TRBD1	.	TRBJ2-3	TGTGCCAGCAGTGACCAACAGGGGGGCACAGATACGCAGTATTTT	CASSDQQGGTDTQYF
TRBV9	TRBD1	.	TRBJ1-6	TGTGCCAGCAGCGAGGGACAGGGAAATGCGGCACCCCTCCACTTT	CASSEGQGNAAPLHF
TRBV6-5	.	.	TRBJ1-5	TGTGCCAGCAGGAGTGTTGGGGGCAATCAGCCCCAGCATTTT	CASRSVGGNQPQHF
TRBV27	TRBD2	once	TRBJ2-1	TGTGCCAGCAGTCCGATCCCCAGCGGGAGACGGGTTGAGCAGTTCTTC	CASSPIPSGRRVEQFF
TRBV9	.	.	TRBJ2-1	TGTGCCAGCAGCGACCGGACGGGGAGCAACAATGAGCAGTTCTTC	CASSDRTGSNNEQFF
TRBV3-1/TRBV3-2	.	.	TRBJ2-3	TGTGCCAGCAGCCAAGGTTCCCTTACGGGAAGCACAGATACGCAGTATTTT	CASSQGSLTGSTDTQYF